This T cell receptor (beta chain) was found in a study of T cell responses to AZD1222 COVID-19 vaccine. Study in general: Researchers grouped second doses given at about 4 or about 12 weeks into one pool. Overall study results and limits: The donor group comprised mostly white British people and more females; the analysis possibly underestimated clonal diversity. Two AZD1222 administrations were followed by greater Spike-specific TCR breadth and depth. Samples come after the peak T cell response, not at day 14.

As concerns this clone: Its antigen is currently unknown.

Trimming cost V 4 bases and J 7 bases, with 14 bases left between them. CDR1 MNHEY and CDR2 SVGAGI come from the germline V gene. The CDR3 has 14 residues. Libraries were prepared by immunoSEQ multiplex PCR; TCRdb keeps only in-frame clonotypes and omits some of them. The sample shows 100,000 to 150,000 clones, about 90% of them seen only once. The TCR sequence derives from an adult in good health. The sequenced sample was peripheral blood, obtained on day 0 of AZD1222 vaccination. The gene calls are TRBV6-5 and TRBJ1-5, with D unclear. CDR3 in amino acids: CASSLLGNAQPQHF. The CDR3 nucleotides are TGTGCCAGCAGTTTACTGGGTAACGCGCAGCCCCAGCATTTT.